This TCR beta chain was sequenced during a study of T cells in Graves' hyperthyroidism and ophthalmopathy. Across the study: At initial diagnosis, before any treatment had begun, peripheral blood was obtained. Study-level findings and limits: Patients with ophthalmopathy were separated from those with stable hyperthyroidism by a 13 V-J model.

Exclusions: uncontrolled infection, other autoimmune disease, pregnancy, lactation. The PBMCs studied were ones that came from around 10 ml fresh peripheral blood. RNA transcripts yielded amplified TCR beta CDR3 regions. With the HTBI primer set, the TCR CDR3 went through a first round of RT-PCR. TCRdb processed the multiplex PCR reads anew with MiXCR; each CDR3 protein has one entry. The data contain about 350,000 distinct CDR3 sequences, about 15% of them singletons. This clonotype occurred many times. Its antigen is as yet unknown. The clonotype originates from a woman in her twenties or thirties with Graves' hyperthyroidism. Sequenced: blood.

The CDR3 spells CASSFRELSHNEQFF. The CDR3, as DNA: TGTGCCAGCAGTTTCCGGGAGTTATCTCACAATGAGCAGTTCTTC. The chain is built from TRBV28 and TRBJ2-1; tentative D call: TRBD2 (6 bases). Trimming removed 3 bases at V and 5 bases at J, with 14 bases between. The CDR3 has 15 amino acids. Germline V gene lookup returns CDR1 MDHEN and CDR2 SYDVKM.